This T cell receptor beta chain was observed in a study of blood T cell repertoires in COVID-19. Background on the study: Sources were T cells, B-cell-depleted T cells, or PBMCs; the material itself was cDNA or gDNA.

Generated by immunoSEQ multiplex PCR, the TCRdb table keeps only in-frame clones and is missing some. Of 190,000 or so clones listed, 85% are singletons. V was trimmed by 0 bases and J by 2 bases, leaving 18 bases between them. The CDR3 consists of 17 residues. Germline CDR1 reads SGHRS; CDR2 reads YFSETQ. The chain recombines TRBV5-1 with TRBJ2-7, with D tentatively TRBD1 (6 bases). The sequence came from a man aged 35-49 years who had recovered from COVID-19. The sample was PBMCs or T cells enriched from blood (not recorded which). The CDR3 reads CASSLVGQGIRPYEQYF. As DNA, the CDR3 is TGCGCCAGCAGCTTGGTGGGGCAGGGGATTCGCCCCTACGAGCAGTACTTC.